The T cell receptor (beta chain) under discussion was sequenced for a study of T cell repertoires in cytomegalovirus infection (dated by TCRdb to about 2019). With regard to the full study: Recently identified HLA-C-restricted CMV epitopes, whose presentation resists viral immunomodulation, were targeted by peptide stimulations together with well-studied HLA-B-restricted epitopes. Because public TCR beta signatures pointed to carriage of CMV infection together with the matching HLA type, the HLA type of each donor mattered for the analysis. Points the paper makes about the study in general: Cumulative frequency of public TCR beta family members discriminated carriers of CMV infection plus the relevant HLA type in this cohort and an independent approximately 350-donor cohort. The ex vivo response was dominated by HLA-C-restricted CMV-specific TCR beta clonotypes, and the single most frequent clonotype in two of eight donors was supplied by these HLA-C-restricted clonotypes.

This specimen's treatment or condition label, per the study, means: in vitro stimulation with specific CMV peptide epitopes to enrich CMV-specific T cells. This clonotype was observed a handful of times. The clone's antigen remains unknown. No quality values exist for individual bases; no much larger clone is one base distant. TCRdb records Illumina HiSeq 1500 as the sequencer. TCRdb trimmed the raw reads at Q25, called clones with MiXCR and kept productive beta chains. Here each entry gathers all rows of one CDR3 protein and keeps the most common genes and DNA. In all, the sample holds 450,000 to 650,000 distinct CDR3 sequences, and roughly 42% of those were seen once. The ten top clones hold over 45% of the sample. Measured from the cysteine to the phenylalanine, the CDR3 is 18 residues long. This entry keeps only the CDR3 DNA: 54 bases, framed from base 1. The germline V and J ends show losses of 4 bases and 0 bases respectively, and no gene match explains 9 bases of the junction. The germline V gene gives CDR1 as MNHNS and CDR2 as SASEGT.

Sequencing was performed on cultured PBMCs, taken from culture after CMV antigen stimulation. This clonotype was sampled from a human donor in good health (CMV status not recorded). Some clones in this sample may be carry-over from other donors' samples. This receptor chain uses TRBV6-1 and TRBJ1-6; 7 bases in the junction line up with TRBD1. The CDR3 amino acid sequence is: CASSGRQGLGSYNSPLHF. In nucleotides, the sequence is TGTGCCAGCAGTGGACGACAGGGTTTGGGCTCCTATAATTCACCCCTCCACTTT.